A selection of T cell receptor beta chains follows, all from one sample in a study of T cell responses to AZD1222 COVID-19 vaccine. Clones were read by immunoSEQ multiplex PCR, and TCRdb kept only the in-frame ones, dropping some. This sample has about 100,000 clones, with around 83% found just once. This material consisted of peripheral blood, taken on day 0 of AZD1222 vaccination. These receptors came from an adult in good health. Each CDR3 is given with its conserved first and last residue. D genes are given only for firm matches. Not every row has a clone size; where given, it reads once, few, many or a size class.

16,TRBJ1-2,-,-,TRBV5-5,CASSKRTTEVNYGYTF,TGTGCCAGCAGCAAACGGACAACGGAGGTTAACTATGGCTACACCTTC
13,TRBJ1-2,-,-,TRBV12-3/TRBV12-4,CASSFLGGSGYTF,TGTGCCAGCAGTTTTTTGGGGGGGTCTGGCTACACCTTC
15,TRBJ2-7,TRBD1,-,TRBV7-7,CASSLGTGGVYEQYF,TGTGCTAGCAGCCTCGGGACAGGGGGAGTCTACGAGCAGTACTTC
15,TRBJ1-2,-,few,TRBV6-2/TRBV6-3,CASSHGGPGVYGYTF,TGTGCCAGCAGCCATGGCGGCCCAGGCGTCTATGGCTACACCTTC
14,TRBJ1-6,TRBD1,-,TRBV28,CASRTGDHNSPLHF,TGTGCCAGCAGGACAGGGGACCATAATTCACCCCTCCACTTT
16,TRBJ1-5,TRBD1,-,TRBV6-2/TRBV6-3,CASSYSDGTGGWPQHF,TGTGCCAGCAGTTACAGTGATGGGACAGGTGGTTGGCCCCAGCATTTT
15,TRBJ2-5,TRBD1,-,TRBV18,CASSTPGQGSETQYF,TGTGCCAGCTCAACCCCGGGACAGGGGTCAGAGACCCAGTACTTC
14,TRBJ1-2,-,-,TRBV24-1,CATSDSRGHGGYTF,TGTGCCACCAGTGATTCCAGGGGACACGGTGGCTACACCTTC
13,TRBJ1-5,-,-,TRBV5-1,CASSFGGDQPQHF,TGCGCCAGCAGCTTTGGGGGTGATCAGCCCCAGCATTTT
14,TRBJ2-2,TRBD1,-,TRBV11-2,CASSLTGETGELFF,TGTGCCAGCAGCTTGACAGGGGAAACCGGGGAGCTGTTTTTT
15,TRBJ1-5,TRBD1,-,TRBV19,CASRDTGQINQPQHF,TGTGCCAGTAGAGACACGGGACAGATAAATCAGCCCCAGCATTTT
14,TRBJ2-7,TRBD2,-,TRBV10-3,CAISEEAGVDEQYF,TGTGCCATCAGTGAAGAAGCGGGAGTAGACGAGCAGTACTTC
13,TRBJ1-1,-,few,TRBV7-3,CASAPTRNTEAFF,TGTGCCAGCGCTCCCACCCGTAACACTGAAGCTTTCTTT
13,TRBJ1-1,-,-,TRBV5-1,CASSFEVNTEAFF,TGCGCCAGCAGCTTCGAGGTGAACACTGAAGCTTTCTTT
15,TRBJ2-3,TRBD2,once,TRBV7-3,CASSPSRGGMDTQYF,TGTGCCAGCAGCCCGTCACGGGGGGGGATGGATACGCAGTATTTT
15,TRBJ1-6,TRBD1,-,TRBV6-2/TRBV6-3,CASSLPGQGGSPLHF,TGTGCCAGCAGTTTACCGGGACAGGGAGGTTCACCCCTCCACTTT
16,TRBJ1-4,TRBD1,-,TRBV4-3,CASSQGQGATNEKLFF,TGCGCCAGCAGCCAAGGACAGGGGGCCACTAATGAAAAACTGTTTTTT
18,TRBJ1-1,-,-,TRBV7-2,CASSSLGRTLGMNTEAFF,TGTGCCAGCAGCTCCTTAGGCAGGACTCTCGGAATGAACACTGAAGCTTTCTTT
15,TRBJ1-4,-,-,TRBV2,CASAFRWTTNEKLFF,TGTGCCAGCGCTTTCAGATGGACTACTAATGAAAAACTGTTTTTT
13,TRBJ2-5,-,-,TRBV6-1,CASSSRQQETQYF,TGTGCCAGCAGTAGCAGACAGCAAGAGACCCAGTACTTC
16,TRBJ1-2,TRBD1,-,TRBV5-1,CASSLAGTGGGYGYTF,TGCGCCAGCAGCTTGGCCGGGACAGGGGGAGGCTATGGCTACACCTTC
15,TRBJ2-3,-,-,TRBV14,CASSQDPGRTDTQYF,TGTGCCAGCAGCCAAGACCCAGGGCGGACAGATACGCAGTATTTT